This TCR beta chain emerged from a study of T-cell memory formation after mild COVID-19. This clonotype appeared a few times. From the 5' RACE reads, TCRdb called clonotypes with MiXCR, one entry per CDR3 protein. The sample has about 430,000 distinct CDR3 sequences, more than 20% seen once. Germline values: CDR1 MGHRA, CDR2 YSYEKL. The CDR3 is 14 amino acids. The V gene end was trimmed by 3 bases and the J gene end by 4 bases; junction bases not matched to a gene: 5. Material: PBMCs or a T cell subset sorted from them (not recorded which). This chain links TRBV4-1 with TRBJ2-7; 8 bases fit TRBD2. This TCR derives from an adult woman who had mild COVID-19 (a few samples of this study predate the infection). Cell type and time point are not known. The CDR3 nucleotides read TGCGCCAGCAGCCACGCGGGGGGACCTTACGAGCAGTACTTC. Protein: CASSHAGGPYEQYF.